These 14 T cell receptor beta chains originate from one sample sequenced in a study of cytomegalovirus exposure and HLA in healthy donors. Amplification used 60 Vbeta primers and 13 Jbeta primers. Repertoires were generated with immunoSEQ multiplex PCR, while TCRdb's copy carries only in-frame clones and drops some. The profile shows approximately 190,000 clones, more than 70% of them singletons. The sequenced sample was PBMCs. The receptors originated from a boy younger than 18 in good health and CMV-seronegative.

This rearrangement joins TRBV5-1 to TRBJ2-1; no clear D gene. Trimming removed 1 base from V and 3 bases from J, with 8 bases in between. Germline CDR1 reads SGHRS; CDR2 reads YFSETQ. The CDR3 extends over 14 amino acids. CDR3 DNA sequence: TGCGCCAGCAGCTTGAACGGCGGCTACAATGAGCAGTTCTTC. Translation gives CASSLNGGYNEQFF. The variable domain in full, with the rest retrieved from reference TRBV5-1 and TRBJ2-1, is KAGVTQTPRYLIKTRGQQVTLSCSPISGHRSVSWYQQTPGQGLQFLFEYFSETQRNKGNFPGRFSGRQFSNSRSEMNVSTLELGDSALYLCASSLNGGYNEQFFGPGTRLTVL.

The genes are TRBV30 and TRBJ1-2; TRBD1 matches 8 bases. Germline V gives CDR1 GTSNPN, CDR2 SVGIG (reference sequence). This CDR3 is built from 12 residues. The CDR3 nucleotides read TGTGTTTCCGGACAGGGATCGCATGGCTACACCTTC. Residues: CVSGQGSHGYTF.

In this sample, this clone turned up a few times. The rearrangement links TRBV7-9 to TRBJ2-7, with TRBD2 matching over 11 bases. The germline CDR1 and CDR2 sequences are SEHNR and FQNEAQ (reference sequence). V was pared by 4 bases and J by 0 bases, with 5 bases of the junction left unmatched. CDR3 length equals 16 residues. CDR3 region: CASSSPTSGDSYEQYF. The CDR3 DNA follows: TGTGCCAGCAGCTCCCCGACTAGCGGGGACTCCTACGAGCAGTACTTC. The full variable domain, with the rest looked up from reference TRBV7-9 and TRBJ2-7, is DTGVSQNPRHKITKRGQNVTFRCDPISEHNRLYWYRQTLGQGPEFLTYFQNEAQLEKSRLLSDRFSAERPKGSFSTLEIQRTEQGDSAMYLCASSSPTSGDSYEQYFGPGTRLTVT.

The J gene is TRBJ1-4, the V gene TRBV28; D unresolved. The germline V gene encodes CDR1 MDHEN and CDR2 SYDVKM. This CDR3 has 14 amino acids. Deletions cut 7 bases from V and 2 bases from J, with 11 bases between. CDR3 nucleotide sequence: TGTGCCAGCACTCACGGGGTGACTAATGAAAAACTGTTTTTT. Translation: CASTHGVTNEKLFF.

About this clone itself: The junction shows a germline mismatch at one end, possibly a read error. V usage is TRBV10-3 and J usage is TRBJ1-6; D is ambiguous. The CDR3 runs to 16 residues. Germline values: CDR1 ENHRY, CDR2 SYGVKD. CDR3 nucleotides: TGTGCCACCAGTGGCGGATTACGAGACGCGAATTCACCCCTCCACTTT. Its protein product is CATSGGLRDANSPLHF.

The rearrangement uses TRBV27 and TRBJ1-1; no firm D call. Germline assignment: CDR1 MNHEY and CDR2 SMNVEV (reference sequence). Trimming pared 6 bases from V and 1 base from J, leaving 12 bases between. The CDR3 spans 14 residues. CDR3 sequence: CASSSFPGNTEAFF. Written as DNA, the CDR3 is TGTGCCAGCAGCTCTTTTCCGGGGAACACTGAAGCTTTCTTT.

The chain uses TRBV5-1 and TRBJ1-1; D may be TRBD1 (6 bases). CDR1 and CDR2 from the germline V gene are SGHRS and YFSETQ. V dropped 4 bases and J dropped 7 bases, with 32 bases sitting between them. This CDR3 has 19 residues. The CDR3 region has the DNA TGCGCCAGCAGCCCTCTTAGGACAGCCGCCAACTCCCTCTTAAGTGAAGCTTTCTTT. Translation gives CASSPLRTAANSLLSEAFF.

This chain connects TRBV6-4 to TRBJ2-1, with TRBD2 as a possible D gene (6 bases). The V end was cut by 5 bases, the J end by 0 bases, with 14 bases between. CDR3 length: 16 amino acids. Germline CDR1 MRHNA, CDR2 SNTAGT. CDR3 amino acids: CASSPTGDFSYNEQFF. The CDR3 DNA sequence: TGTGCCAGCAGTCCCACGGGGGACTTCTCCTACAATGAGCAGTTCTTC.

This chain uses TRBV5-1 with TRBJ2-1; perhaps TRBD2 as D (7 bases). Germline V gives CDR1 SGHRS, CDR2 YFSETQ. The V and J ends lost 4 bases and 2 bases respectively, with 13 bases between them. The CDR3 totals 15 residues. The CDR3 sequence is CASSTQGGPYNEQFF. CDR3 bases: TGCGCCAGCAGCACACAGGGAGGGCCCTACAATGAGCAGTTCTTC.

This clone was picked up a small number of times. The chain is built from TRBV10-3 and TRBJ2-7; 9 positions agree with TRBD2. Germline assignment: CDR1 ENHRY and CDR2 SYGVKD. V trimming: 5 bases; J trimming: 2 bases; junction bases outside the gene matches: 4. CDR3 length: 14 residues. The CDR3 DNA follows: TGTGCCATCAGTCTAGCGGGACCTACCTACGAGCAGTACTTC. This sequence encodes CAISLAGPTYEQYF.

This clone showed up just once. J is TRBJ2-2 and V is TRBV18; the match to TRBD1 covers 7 bases. CDR1 is KGHSH, CDR2 LQKENI, per germline. V was pared by 2 bases and J by 1 base, with 7 bases of the junction left unmatched. The length of the CDR3 is 17 residues. CDR3 amino acids: CASSPRRGQGNTGELFF. CDR3 sequence (DNA): TGTGCCAGCTCACCAAGAAGGGGGCAGGGGAACACCGGGGAGCTGTTTTTT.

The rearrangement uses TRBV15 and TRBJ1-3, with a possible D match to TRBD1 (6 bases). This CDR3 comprises 15 residues. Per the germline V gene, CDR1 is LNHNV and CDR2 is YYDKDF (reference sequence). Trimming pared 4 bases from V and 0 bases from J, leaving 10 bases between. The chain's CDR3 is CATSTGQLSGNTIYF. CDR3 in DNA: TGTGCCACCAGCACAGGACAGCTCTCTGGAAACACCATATATTTT.

The chain couples TRBV5-6 to TRBJ2-5, with 9 bases matching TRBD1. J lost 4 bases, V lost 3 bases, and 7 bases had no gene match. The CDR3 loop spans 15 amino acids. Germline V CDR1 and CDR2: SGHDT, YYEEEE. The chain's CDR3 is CASSSYRGLRETQYF. CDR3 sequence (DNA): TGTGCCAGCAGCTCTTACAGGGGGCTGAGAGAGACCCAGTACTTC.

The chain couples TRBV27 to TRBJ2-7; 12 bases fit TRBD2. V was pared by 7 bases and J by 0 bases, with 1 base of the junction left unmatched. The CDR3 is 14 residues long. CDR1 MNHEY and CDR2 SMNVEV come from the germline V gene (reference sequence). CDR3 residues: CASMTSGSSYEQYF. Written as DNA, the CDR3 is TGTGCCAGCATGACTAGCGGGAGCTCCTACGAGCAGTACTTC.